This T cell receptor beta chain was profiled in a study of Tregs in tolerant kidney transplant recipients. Assay used: immunoSEQ multiplex PCR; TCRdb lists only in-frame clones, some missing. Counted here are some 90,000 clones, more than 90% occurring once; the ten biggest clones make up over 3.5%. The study, taken as a whole, reports: Activated donor B cell expansion appeared to reveal the most relevant donor-specific TCRbeta repertoire.

With respect to this clone: Its cognate antigen is unknown. The same CDR3 also results from other DNA sequences found in this sample.

Unstimulated Tregs (CD4+CD25+CD127-) and CD4+CD25- non-Tregs were sorted from PBMCs. J gave up 4 bases and V 2 bases, and 0 bases lay outside the gene matches. The CDR3 spans 14 residues. The germline V gene encodes CDR1 MRHNA and CDR2 SNTAGT. The sequenced sample consisted of CD8+ T cells from blood. The source is a human donor in good health. The V and J genes are TRBV6-4 and TRBJ1-1, with TRBD1 matching over 11 bases. The CDR3 protein is CASSDGTGGTEAFF. DNA of the CDR3: TGTGCCAGCAGTGACGGGACAGGGGGCACTGAAGCTTTCTTT.